The clone carrying this T cell receptor (beta chain) was found once. Participants' reported clinical history set cohort assignment. The sample belongs to a study of blood T cell repertoires in COVID-19. Study overall: The analysed material was cDNA or gDNA that came from T cells, B-cell-depleted T cells, or PBMCs.

Only in-frame clones appear in the TCRdb table, and some are missing; sequencing was by immunoSEQ multiplex PCR. The repertoire holds hundreds of thousands of clones, with roughly 85% as singletons. The J segment lost 8 bases and the V segment lost 2 bases, leaving 12 bases of the junction unmatched. There are 16 residues in the CDR3. Germline V gene data show CDR1 as SGHTS and CDR2 as YDEGEE. Sequencing was performed on PBMCs or T cells enriched from blood (not recorded which). The receptor was isolated from a woman aged 40 to 50 who had recovered from COVID-19. V gene TRBV5-8 combines with J gene TRBJ2-1, with 8 bases fitting TRBD2. The CDR3 region has the DNA TGTGCCAGCAGCTTCGGGATCGGGACTAGTACGTATGAGCAGTTCTTC. Translation gives CASSFGIGTSTYEQFF. Together with reference TRBV5-8 and TRBJ2-1, the CDR3 gives the full variable domain: EAGVTQSPTHLIKTRGQQATLRCSPISGHTSVYWYQQALGLGLQFLLWYDEGEERNRGNFPPRFSGRQFPNYSSELNVNALELEDSALYLCASSFGIGTSTYEQFFGPGTRLTVL.